This TCR beta chain was documented in a study of T cell responses to AZD1222 COVID-19 vaccine. CDR3 length: 15 amino acids. V was trimmed by 2 bases and J by 3 bases, leaving 8 bases between them. Germline V gene data show CDR1 as SNHLY and CDR2 as FYNNEI. Study outcomes and limitations: The span of vaccine-associated CD4 TCRs extended across spike, with dominance at 160-218 and 743-854. In a largely white British group with more females than males, clonal diversity was possibly underestimated. Spike-specific TCRs gained breadth and depth after people received two AZD1222 doses. Repertoire samples came only from after the peak T cell response.

As regards this clone: Its matching antigen is unknown.

Measured with immunoSEQ multiplex PCR; TCRdb has only the in-frame clones, and not every one. The sample carries over 85,000 clones, 90% recorded once. Source: peripheral blood, taken on day 0 of AZD1222 vaccination. The TCR was taken from an adult in good health. The chain combines TRBV2 with TRBJ1-6; D ambiguous. CDR3 coding DNA: TGTGCCAGCAGTGAAAACGGACGCTATAATTCACCCCTCCACTTT. Its translation is CASSENGRYNSPLHF. Full variable domain (outside the CDR3, taken from reference TRBV2 and TRBJ1-6): EPEVTQTPSHQVTQMGQEVILRCVPISNHLYFYWYRQILGQKVEFLVSFYNNEISEKSEIFDDQFSVERPDGSNFTLKIRSTKLEDSAMYFCASSENGRYNSPLHFGNGTRLTVT.